This T cell receptor beta chain was obtained from a study of T cell changes during pregnancy in multiple sclerosis. J gave up 7 bases and V 5 bases, and 10 bases lay outside the gene matches. The CDR3 totals 14 residues. Germline loops: CDR1 SEHNR, CDR2 FQNEAQ (reference sequence). Some clones are missing from TCRdb's copy, which holds only in-frame ones; the method was immunoSEQ multiplex PCR. The sample lists some 90,000 clones, 91% seen once, with approximately 1.6% in the top ten. This material consisted of peripheral blood, taken after pregnancy. V and J are TRBV7-9 and TRBJ2-7; 8 positions agree with TRBD2. This receptor was identified in a female donor in good health, enrolled as a control in a pregnancy study. The CDR3 DNA reads TGTGCCAGCAGCCCAGGGACTCGGGAGGGGGAGCAGTACTTC. Translated: CASSPGTREGEQYF.